Listed here are 27 T cell receptor beta chains from one sample, sequenced in a study of CD8+CD57+ T cells in acquired aplastic anemia. It was patients with CD8+CD57+ cell expansion by flow cytometry who were chosen for sequencing. The template used for profiling TCR beta VDJ and CDR3 was genomic DNA. MiXCR, applied by TCRdb to the reads, yields one record per CDR3 protein. The profile shows more than 150,000 distinct CDR3 sequences, approximately 48% of them singletons. Sequencing was done on a sample of sorted CD4+, CD8+, or CD8+CD57+ T cells (not recorded which) from PBMCs. These receptors were obtained from a human donor with aplastic anemia.

This clonotype was observed at least ten times. The V and J genes are TRBV5-1 and TRBJ1-3; no clear D. Trimming removed 0 bases from V and 5 bases from J, with 9 bases in between. Germline V gene lookup returns CDR1 SGHRS and CDR2 YFSETQ. There are 14 residues in the CDR3. The CDR3 DNA sequence: TGCGCCAGCAGCTTGGATACCGGAAGAAACACCATATATTTT. Translated, it gives CASSLDTGRNTIYF.

This sequence joins TRBV24-1 and TRBJ2-5; 7 nucleotides align to TRBD1. Looked up from germline, CDR1 is KGHDR and CDR2 is SFDVKD. CDR3 size: 15 residues. V lost 4 bases to trimming and J lost 5 bases; unmatched junction nucleotides: 9. The chain's CDR3 is CATSDRQGSGETQYF. For the CDR3, the DNA is TGTGCCACCAGTGACAGACAGGGTAGTGGGGAGACCCAGTACTTC.

The chain has TRBV20-1 and TRBJ2-5; TRBD2 agrees at 11 bases. CDR1 DFQATT and CDR2 SNEGSKA come from the germline V gene (reference sequence). V gave up 3 bases and J gave up 4 bases; unmatched junction bases: 16. This CDR3 has 18 amino acids. The CDR3 DNA follows: TGCAGTGCTAGGTGTAGCGGGGGGGCCCATGGTTCTGGAGAGACCCAGTACTTC. Amino acids: CSARCSGGAHGSGETQYF.

The gene calls are TRBV3-1 and TRBJ2-5, with TRBD2 as a possible D gene (5 bases). Germline V gene lookup returns CDR1 LGHDT and CDR2 YNNKEL (reference sequence). The CDR3 extends over 15 amino acids. V shed 0 bases and J shed 1 base, with 9 bases lying between them. The CDR3 DNA follows: TGTGCCAGCAGCCAAGATAGCGTACTCCAAGAGACCCAGTACTTC. It is translated as CASSQDSVLQETQYF.

The chain combines TRBV10-3 with TRBJ1-6; D ambiguous. V was shortened by 4 bases and J by 7 bases, with 11 bases between the two germline ends. Germline CDR1 and CDR2: ENHRY and SYGVKD. CDR3 length: 14 amino acids. This chain's CDR3 is CAISVEESNSPLHF. The CDR3 nucleotides are TGTGCCATCAGTGTAGAGGAAAGCAATTCACCCCTCCACTTT.

The genes are TRBV30 and TRBJ1-5; 7 positions agree with TRBD1. Germline CDR1 and CDR2: GTSNPN and SVGIG (reference sequence). CDR3 length: 14 residues. V lost 5 bases, J lost 6 bases, and 10 bases stayed unmatched. The CDR3 sequence: CAWADGGGLQPQHF. In DNA form, the CDR3 reads TGTGCCTGGGCCGACGGAGGGGGCCTTCAGCCCCAGCATTTT.

The chain links TRBV12-3 or TRBV12-4 to TRBJ1-2, with D perhaps TRBD1 (5 bases). This CDR3 comprises 14 residues. V lost 1 base to trimming and J lost 4 bases, with 10 bases between them. The CDR3 region is CASSLDGRVYGYTF. For the CDR3, the DNA is TGTGCCAGCAGTTTAGATGGCAGGGTCTATGGCTACACCTTC.

The CDR3 region has the DNA TGTGCCAGCAGCCAAGAAGGGGACTTGAACACTGAAGCTTTCTTT. Its protein is CASSQEGDLNTEAFF. The chain employs TRBV3-1 and TRBJ1-1; weak D call: TRBD1 (5 bases). Deletions cut 0 bases from V and 0 bases from J, with 8 bases between. The CDR3 is 15 residues long. Germline V gene data show CDR1 as LGHDT and CDR2 as YNNKEL (reference sequence).

The J gene is TRBJ2-2, the V gene TRBV20-1; a weak D match, TRBD1 (5 bases). Trimming removed 5 bases at V and 2 bases at J, with 12 bases between. The germline V gene encodes CDR1 DFQATT and CDR2 SNEGSKA (reference sequence). This CDR3 spans 14 amino acids. The CDR3 DNA sequence: TGCAGTGCTGTTAGGCAGGGTAACACCGGGGAGCTGTTTTTT. Amino acid sequence: CSAVRQGNTGELFF.

The chain links TRBV7-2 to TRBJ2-7, with D unresolved. V lost 8 bases and J lost 2, with 7 bases in between. This CDR3 contains 11 residues. Per germline, CDR1 SGHTA and CDR2 FQGNSA. CDR3 residues: CASSWTYEQYF. The CDR3 DNA reads TGTGCCAGCTCGTGGACCTACGAGCAGTACTTC.

This clonotype came up a few times. The rearrangement joins TRBV6-5 to TRBJ1-3; D is ambiguous. In germline, CDR1 is MNHEY, CDR2 SVGAGI. The CDR3 is 16 amino acids. V dropped 4 bases and J dropped 0 bases, with 13 bases sitting between them. The chain's CDR3 is CASSSPGLSSGNTIYF. CDR3 nucleotide sequence: TGTGCCAGCAGTTCGCCCGGGCTGAGCTCTGGAAACACCATATATTTT.

The V and J genes are TRBV10-3 and TRBJ1-2, with 7 bases that match TRBD1. Germline values: CDR1 ENHRY, CDR2 SYGVKD. V lost 3 bases to trimming and J lost 8 bases; unmatched junction nucleotides: 15. The CDR3 length is 16 residues. This CDR3 is CAISDSGTAPEEGYTF. The CDR3 DNA sequence: TGTGCCATCAGTGACTCCGGGACAGCTCCTGAAGAGGGCTACACCTTC.

In this sample, this clonotype turned up many times. V is TRBV20-1 and J is TRBJ2-7, with D possibly being TRBD2 (5 bases). The CDR3 consists of 11 residues. Germline assignment: CDR1 DFQATT and CDR2 SNEGSKA (reference sequence). V lost 5 bases to trimming and J lost 6 bases, with 11 bases between them. CDR3 sequence: CSAADFPEQYF. The CDR3 nucleotides are TGCAGTGCTGCGGACTTTCCCGAGCAGTACTTC.

This clonotype was counted once. This sequence joins TRBV2 and TRBJ2-5; no clear D. This CDR3 is 13 amino acids long. V was trimmed by 6 bases and J by 2 bases, leaving 10 bases between them. Germline lookup yields CDR1 SNHLY and CDR2 FYNNEI. The CDR3 coding sequence is TGTGCCAGCAGATACAGCGATCAAGAGACCCAGTACTTC. This encodes CASRYSDQETQYF.

V is TRBV24-1 and J is TRBJ2-3, with D perhaps matching TRBD1 (5 bases). Germline CDR1 and CDR2: KGHDR and SFDVKD. The CDR3 totals 15 residues. With 4 bases removed from V and 4 bases from J, the gap between germline ends came to 14 bases. As DNA, the CDR3 is TGTGCCACCAGTGACCCCGTCAGGGAACCAGATACGCAGTATTTT. Amino acid sequence: CATSDPVREPDTQYF.

This clonotype was observed a handful of times. This chain uses TRBV3-1 with TRBJ2-1, with 7 bases aligning to TRBD2. V lost 3 bases to trimming and J lost 7 bases; unmatched junction nucleotides: 15. The CDR3 spans 17 residues. Germline values: CDR1 LGHDT, CDR2 YNNKEL (reference sequence). In DNA, the CDR3 is TGTGCCAGCAGCCAGGGAGTAGCGGGCCTCCAGAGGAATGAGCAGTTCTTC. Protein product: CASSQGVAGLQRNEQFF.

This clonotype was seen many times. This sequence joins TRBV4-1 and TRBJ1-1; TRBD1 is a possible D gene (5 bases). Germline loops: CDR1 MGHRA, CDR2 YSYEKL. The V end was cut by 4 bases, the J end by 5 bases, with 20 bases between. The CDR3 has 16 residues. This chain's CDR3 is CASSPYLAGKGTEAFF. The CDR3 DNA reads TGCGCCAGCAGCCCGTACCTCGCAGGGAAGGGGACTGAAGCTTTCTTT.

The gene calls are TRBV20-1 and TRBJ2-1; D assignment may be TRBD1 or TRBD2 (6 bases each). Germline loops: CDR1 DFQATT, CDR2 SNEGSKA (reference sequence). The CDR3 totals 14 residues. Trimming cost V 5 bases and J 8 bases, with 19 bases left between them. The CDR3 nucleotides read TGCAGTGCTCGGTGGGGGGCGAGGATCCATGAGCAGTTCTTC. Translation gives CSARWGARIHEQFF.

The rearrangement links TRBV19 to TRBJ2-3; D not certain. Germline lookup yields CDR1 LNHDA and CDR2 SQIVND (reference sequence). V lost 6 bases and J lost 2, with 9 bases in between. The CDR3 is 13 amino acids. The CDR3 sequence: CASRTAATDTQYF. Written as DNA, the CDR3 is TGTGCCAGTAGGACCGCCGCCACAGATACGCAGTATTTT.

This clonotype was picked up one time. The genes are TRBV11-2 and TRBJ1-2; 7 bases are a match to TRBD1. The CDR3 consists of 13 residues. Germline lookup yields CDR1 SGHAT and CDR2 FQNNGV. The trim removed 1 base at V and 7 bases at J, leaving 3 bases unmatched. CDR3 loop: CASSLGDRAGYTF. DNA for the CDR3: TGTGCCAGCAGCTTAGGAGACAGGGCTGGCTACACCTTC.

The chain joins TRBV2 to TRBJ1-3; tentative D call: TRBD1 (5 bases). The V end was cut by 4 bases, the J end by 7 bases, with 5 bases between. This CDR3 comprises 11 residues. Germline CDR1 reads SNHLY; CDR2 reads FYNNEI. CDR3 region: CASSAGNTIYF. The CDR3 region has the DNA TGTGCCAGCAGTGCAGGGAACACCATATATTTT.

V gene TRBV20-1 combines with J gene TRBJ1-1; possibly TRBD1 for D (6 bases). With 1 base removed from V and 14 bases from J, the gap between germline ends came to 29 bases. This CDR3 comprises 16 residues. CDR1 DFQATT and CDR2 SNEGSKA come from the germline V gene (reference sequence). The CDR3 loop is CSARGLAGGGVNEQFF. The CDR3, as DNA: TGCAGTGCTAGAGGGCTAGCGGGAGGGGGGGTCAATGAGCAGTTCTTT.

The chain has TRBV24-1 and TRBJ2-3, with 11 bases matching TRBD1. Per the germline V gene, CDR1 is KGHDR and CDR2 is SFDVKD. Trimming at V came to 8 bases and at J to 4 bases, leaving 7 bases not matched to a gene. The CDR3 covers 15 residues. CDR3 in DNA: TGTGCCACCACCCCGGGACAGGGGGAAGCAGATACGCAGTATTTT. Amino acid sequence: CATTPGQGEADTQYF.

This clonotype appeared many times. The chain has TRBV6-1 and TRBJ2-7; D gene ambiguous. This CDR3 is built from 15 residues. V was cut by 4 bases and J by 2 bases, with 15 bases left in between. Germline V gene sequence: CDR1 MNHNS, CDR2 SASEGT. The CDR3 region is CASSVVSNVPYEQYF. CDR3 nucleotide sequence: TGTGCCAGCAGTGTAGTCAGCAACGTACCCTACGAGCAGTACTTC.

The chain recombines TRBV24-1 with TRBJ2-1; weak D call: TRBD1 (6 bases). There are 14 residues in the CDR3. Looked up from germline, CDR1 is KGHDR and CDR2 is SFDVKD. Trimming cost V 5 bases and J 7 bases, with 14 bases left between them. The CDR3, as DNA: TGTGCCACCAGTGTATGGGACAACGGGAATGAGCAGTTCTTC. Amino acid sequence: CATSVWDNGNEQFF.

The chain uses TRBV10-3 and TRBJ1-1; 8 bases fit TRBD1. The CDR3 length is 14 residues. Unmatched junction bases numbered 8, after V lost 8 bases and J lost 3 bases. The germline CDR1 and CDR2 sequences are ENHRY and SYGVKD. The CDR3 loop is CAIQRTGKDTEAFF. The CDR3 nucleotides are TGTGCCATCCAGAGGACAGGGAAAGACACTGAAGCTTTCTTT.

This clonotype was observed a single time. The CDR3 DNA reads as TGTGCCACCAGTGACCCGTACCAAGAGACCCAGTACTTC. Its protein is CATSDPYQETQYF. The chain recombines TRBV24-1 with TRBJ2-5; D is unclear. The CDR3 sequence is 13 residues long. Trimming removed 4 bases at V and 0 bases at J, with 5 bases between. In germline, CDR1 is KGHDR, CDR2 SFDVKD.